What follows describes a single T cell receptor beta chain. Repertoires were generated with immunoSEQ multiplex PCR, while TCRdb's copy carries only in-frame clones and drops some. The table includes around 94,000 clones, about 86% detected once. The time point here: baseline pretreatment blood. Treatment in this sample: 15 Gy SBRT to primary tumor, nephrectomy 4 weeks later. These data are taken from a study of radiation and T cells in renal cell carcinoma. The germline CDR1 and CDR2 sequences are ENHRY and SYGVKD. V gave up 6 bases and J gave up 10 bases, with 15 bases separating them. The CDR3 contains 12 residues.

The sequence was obtained from a man aged 50 to 60 with renal cell carcinoma. Sequencing was performed on blood, taken from a patient whose treatment included radiotherapy and nephrectomy. The chain joins TRBV10-3 to TRBJ1-1, with a possible D match to TRBD1 (5 bases). CDR3 region: CAIRSEAGRAFF. In DNA form, the CDR3 reads TGTGCCATCAGAAGTGAGGCGGGGCGAGCTTTCTTT.